This T cell receptor (beta chain) was recovered during a study of blood T cell repertoires in COVID-19. Study-wide context: Collection of acute and convalescent COVID-19 samples took place in the United States, Italy and Spain.

Original handling: Estimates of nucleated cell counts were drawn from the amplification of reference gene primers. TCRdb keeps only in-frame clones here, not all; method: immunoSEQ multiplex PCR. D and trimming were read from the DNA, whereas the V and J calls and clone size are those reported in that table. The table records about 140,000 clones, around nine tenths of them present only once. V dropped 1 base and J dropped 5; count of bases not matched to a gene: 15. Germline CDR1 LNHNV, CDR2 YYDKDF (reference sequence). The CDR3 is made up of 18 amino acids. The specimen sequenced was peripheral blood. The chain uses TRBV15 and TRBJ2-7, with 9 bases fitting TRBD2. This TCR derives from a man aged 55 to 70 with active or convalescent COVID-19. The CDR3 spells CATSRGGGYSGSYHEQYF. The CDR3 DNA follows: TGTGCCACCAGCAGAGGGGGAGGTTATAGCGGGAGTTACCACGAGCAGTACTTC.